Listed below are T cell receptor beta chains from one sample, sequenced in a study of spatial heterogeneity in lung cancer. TCRdb re-derived calls from the 5' RACE reads in MiXCR, one entry per CDR3 protein. Of roughly 38,000 distinct CDR3 sequences listed, about 11% are singletons. The material sequenced was PBMCs, taken at follow-up. The origin of the receptors is a female donor with early-stage non-small cell lung cancer. Each CDR3 is given with its conserved first and last residue. The D gene is left open where the match is weak. Clone size is stated in some rows and not others, as once, few, many or a class when expanded.

clone size,V gene,D gene,J gene,CDR3 protein,CDR3 DNA
.,TRBV10-1,.,TRBJ2-4,CAGERGAKNIQYF,TGCGCCGGAGAAAGAGGGGCCAAAAACATTCAGTACTTC
many,TRBV29-1,TRBD1,TRBJ2-5,CSVDLRGTGETQYF,TGCAGCGTTGATCTCCGAGGGACAGGAGAGACCCAGTACTTC
few,TRBV5-1,TRBD1,TRBJ1-6,CASSPGQADSPLHF,TGCGCCAGCAGCCCGGGACAGGCGGATTCACCCCTCCACTTT
few,TRBV7-3,TRBD2,TRBJ2-3,CASSLTGTGGATDTQYF,TGTGCCAGCAGCTTAACCGGGACGGGGGGAGCGACAGATACGCAGTATTTT
few,TRBV28,TRBD2,TRBJ2-2,CASSSPGGTGELFF,TGTGCCAGCAGTTCCCCGGGGGGCACCGGGGAGCTGTTTTTT
few,TRBV10-3,TRBD1,TRBJ1-4,CAIRGDRGDATNEKLFF,TGTGCCATCAGGGGCGACAGGGGAGACGCAACTAATGAAAAACTGTTTTTT
many,TRBV7-6,.,TRBJ2-5,CASSPPGTRTYF,TGTGCCAGCAGCCCCCCCGGGACACGGACCTACTTC
few,TRBV18,.,TRBJ2-1,CASSPKQGNEQFF,TGTGCCAGCTCACCGAAACAGGGAAATGAGCAGTTCTTC
many,TRBV4-2,.,TRBJ2-7,CASSQGAGQPYEQYF,TGTGCCAGCAGCCAAGGGGCAGGGCAGCCCTACGAGCAGTACTTC
few,TRBV6-5,.,TRBJ2-6,CASRLGNGANVLTF,TGTGCCAGCCGGCTCGGGAACGGGGCCAACGTCCTGACTTTC
many,TRBV9,TRBD2,TRBJ2-5,CASSGSGGIQETQYF,TGTGCCAGCAGCGGGAGCGGGGGTATCCAAGAGACCCAGTACTTC
many,TRBV29-1,TRBD1,TRBJ1-1,CSVAGQRKNTEAFF,TGCAGCGTTGCGGGACAGCGTAAGAACACTGAAGCTTTCTTT
once,TRBV5-1,TRBD1,TRBJ2-7,CASSLRGQGRSYEQYF,TGCGCCAGCAGCTTGAGGGGACAGGGAAGATCCTACGAGCAGTACTTC
.,TRBV5-5,.,TRBJ1-6,CASSFGGAFGNSPLHF,TGTGCCAGCAGTTTTGGGGGGGCCTTCGGGAATTCACCCCTCCACTTT
.,TRBV12-3/TRBV12-4,.,TRBJ1-5,CASRSQGNQPQHF,TGTGCCAGCAGGTCACAGGGAAATCAGCCCCAGCATTTT
many,TRBV7-6,TRBD1,TRBJ1-6,CASSETGLFNNSPLHF,TGTGCCAGCAGCGAGACAGGGTTATTCAATAATTCACCCCTCCACTTT
few,TRBV28,.,TRBJ1-3,CASSYGVGNTIYF,TGTGCCAGCAGTTATGGGGTGGGAAACACCATATATTTT
many,TRBV20-1,TRBD2,TRBJ2-7,CSARDSRGYEQYF,TGCAGTGCTAGAGATTCGCGGGGGTACGAGCAGTACTTC
many,TRBV29-1,TRBD1,TRBJ2-1,CSVDGEGADEQFF,TGCAGCGTTGATGGAGAGGGGGCAGATGAGCAGTTCTTC
.,TRBV19,TRBD1,TRBJ2-7,CASSGPTGYEQYF,TGTGCCAGTAGTGGACCGACAGGGTACGAGCAGTACTTC
few,TRBV20-1,.,TRBJ2-5,CSARDPQLETQYF,TGCAGTGCTAGAGATCCTCAGTTGGAGACCCAGTACTTC
many,TRBV9,.,TRBJ2-7,CASSVAANGPYEQYF,TGTGCCAGCAGCGTGGCGGCCAACGGTCCCTACGAGCAGTACTTC
many,TRBV12-3/TRBV12-4,TRBD2,TRBJ2-7,CASSFSAGTSREQYF,TGTGCCAGCAGTTTTAGCGCCGGGACTAGTAGGGAGCAGTACTTC
few,TRBV9,TRBD1,TRBJ1-5,CASSSEGAQPQHF,TGTGCCAGCAGCTCCGAGGGGGCTCAGCCCCAGCATTTT
.,TRBV6-1,.,TRBJ2-2,CASSESTGYTGELFF,TGTGCCAGCAGTGAATCCACAGGTTACACCGGGGAGCTGTTTTTT
many,TRBV20-1,.,TRBJ2-5,CSARSSGDAGLQQETQYF,TGCAGTGCTAGGAGTTCCGGAGACGCGGGGCTCCAACAAGAGACCCAGTACTTC